A selection of T cell receptor beta chains follows, all from one sample in a study of cytomegalovirus exposure and HLA in healthy donors. Clones were read by immunoSEQ multiplex PCR, and TCRdb kept only the in-frame ones, dropping some. This repertoire includes roughly 120,000 clones. Sequencing was done on a sample of PBMCs. Receptors were obtained from a man between 18 and 35 years old in good health and CMV-seronegative. Each CDR3 is given with its conserved first and last residue. The order of the fields is D gene, J gene, V gene, CDR3 DNA, CDR3 protein. The D gene is left open where the match is weak.

D gene: .; J gene: TRBJ1-6; V gene: TRBV27; CDR3 DNA: TGTGCCAGCAGTTTTTCAGGGGCTAATAACGGTTCACCCCTCCACTTT; CDR3 protein: CASSFSGANNGSPLHF
D gene: TRBD2; J gene: TRBJ2-5; V gene: TRBV2; CDR3 DNA: TGTGCCAGCAGTCGACGGGAGGGTGGGGTAGAAGAGACCCAGTACTTC; CDR3 protein: CASSRREGGVEETQYF
D gene: .; J gene: TRBJ1-3; V gene: TRBV29-1; CDR3 DNA: TGCAGCGGTTTCCTTGGAAACACCATATATTTT; CDR3 protein: CSGFLGNTIYF
D gene: TRBD1; J gene: TRBJ1-4; V gene: TRBV5-4; CDR3 DNA: TGTGCCAGCAGTCTAGGACAGGGGGATGAAAAACTGTTTTTT; CDR3 protein: CASSLGQGDEKLFF
D gene: .; J gene: TRBJ2-7; V gene: TRBV6-1; CDR3 DNA: TGTGCCAGCAGTGAAGAGTTGCTGGGGGGTACCTACGAGCAGTACTTC; CDR3 protein: CASSEELLGGTYEQYF
D gene: TRBD2; J gene: TRBJ2-3; V gene: TRBV7-3; CDR3 DNA: TGTGCCAGCAGCTCGGGAGCGGGGGGTCGCACAGATACGCAGTATTTT; CDR3 protein: CASSSGAGGRTDTQYF
D gene: .; J gene: TRBJ2-7; V gene: TRBV11-3; CDR3 DNA: TGTGCCAGCAGCTCCCCCGCGGCTCTCGAGCAGTACTTC; CDR3 protein: CASSSPAALEQYF
D gene: .; J gene: TRBJ2-7; V gene: TRBV6-1; CDR3 DNA: TGTGCCAGCAGGGGAGGGGGACTTACCTCCTACGAGCAGTACTTC; CDR3 protein: CASRGGGLTSYEQYF
D gene: TRBD1; J gene: TRBJ2-7; V gene: TRBV6-5; CDR3 DNA: TGTGCCAGCATCCTGACAGGGGCCCCCTACGAGCAGTACTTC; CDR3 protein: CASILTGAPYEQYF
D gene: .; J gene: TRBJ1-1; V gene: TRBV19; CDR3 DNA: TGTGCCAGTAGTATAGGCAGGAGGGTAAGGACTGAAGCTTTCTTT; CDR3 protein: CASSIGRRVRTEAFF
D gene: TRBD2; J gene: TRBJ2-5; V gene: TRBV28; CDR3 DNA: TGTGCCAGCAGTTTACTGACTAGCGCTTACCAAGAGACCCAGTACTTC; CDR3 protein: CASSLLTSAYQETQYF
D gene: TRBD1; J gene: TRBJ2-5; V gene: TRBV7-7; CDR3 DNA: TGTGCTAGCAGCTTCGGTTTTACAGGGGCGCAAGAGACCCAGTACTTC; CDR3 protein: CASSFGFTGAQETQYF
D gene: .; J gene: TRBJ2-7; V gene: TRBV16; CDR3 DNA: TGTGCCAGCAGCCCCCGTGTGGTAGGGGGTCGGGATTTCTCCTACGAGCAGTACTTC; CDR3 protein: CASSPRVVGGRDFSYEQYF
D gene: .; J gene: TRBJ2-7; V gene: TRBV27; CDR3 DNA: TGTGCCAGCAGACTCTGGGGGGACTCCTACGAGCAGTACTTC; CDR3 protein: CASRLWGDSYEQYF
D gene: .; J gene: TRBJ1-1; V gene: TRBV29-1; CDR3 DNA: TGCAGCGCTCGTTCACCGCGCATGAACACTGAAGCTTTCTTT; CDR3 protein: CSARSPRMNTEAFF
D gene: .; J gene: TRBJ1-6; V gene: TRBV9; CDR3 DNA: TGTGCCAGCAGCATCCGGGGGACGGATTCACCCCTCCACTTT; CDR3 protein: CASSIRGTDSPLHF
D gene: TRBD1; J gene: TRBJ2-7; V gene: TRBV5-1; CDR3 DNA: TGCGCCAGCAGCCCGGGAGCCGGGACAGGGGGCTCCGAGCAGTACTTC; CDR3 protein: CASSPGAGTGGSEQYF
D gene: .; J gene: TRBJ2-5; V gene: TRBV5-4; CDR3 DNA: TGTGCCAGCAGCCCTAAGACTAGGCAAGAGACCCAGTACTTC; CDR3 protein: CASSPKTRQETQYF
D gene: .; J gene: TRBJ1-2; V gene: TRBV7-2; CDR3 DNA: TGTGCCAGCAGCTTAGACGGCTATGGCTACACCTTC; CDR3 protein: CASSLDGYGYTF
D gene: .; J gene: TRBJ1-2; V gene: TRBV7-9; CDR3 DNA: TGTGCCAGCAGCGACTCCGGGACAAACTATGGCTACACCTTC; CDR3 protein: CASSDSGTNYGYTF
D gene: .; J gene: TRBJ1-2; V gene: TRBV7-9; CDR3 DNA: TGTGCCAGCAGCTTAGCGGGTGGCAGCGGCTATGGCTACACCTTC; CDR3 protein: CASSLAGGSGYGYTF
D gene: .; J gene: TRBJ1-6; V gene: TRBV28; CDR3 DNA: TGTGCCAGCAGTTTCGACAGCCGAGGCCATTCACCCCTCCACTTT; CDR3 protein: CASSFDSRGHSPLHF
D gene: TRBD1; J gene: TRBJ2-4; V gene: TRBV18; CDR3 DNA: TGTGCCAGCTCACCATGGACAGGGGGCGAAAACATTCAGTACTTC; CDR3 protein: CASSPWTGGENIQYF
D gene: .; J gene: TRBJ1-1; V gene: TRBV19; CDR3 DNA: TGTGCCAGTAAACACGACCAGTTTGGAGCGGAAGCTTTCTTT; CDR3 protein: CASKHDQFGAEAFF
D gene: TRBD1; J gene: TRBJ2-7; V gene: TRBV6-1; CDR3 DNA: TGTGCCAGCACCGCCGGCGCCGGGACAGGGGGCGAGCAGTACTTC; CDR3 protein: CASTAGAGTGGEQYF
D gene: TRBD2; J gene: TRBJ2-1; V gene: TRBV6-4; CDR3 DNA: TGTGCCAGCAGTGACTCTAGCGGGGGGGACAATGAGCAGTTCTTC; CDR3 protein: CASSDSSGGDNEQFF
D gene: .; J gene: TRBJ1-5; V gene: TRBV10-3; CDR3 DNA: TGTGCCATCAGTGAGTCAATAGAGGGGAGGAGGCAGCCCCAGCATTTT; CDR3 protein: CAISESIEGRRQPQHF
D gene: TRBD1; J gene: TRBJ1-2; V gene: TRBV13; CDR3 DNA: TGTGCCAGCAGCCAGCGGGGGACAGGGTTTGGCTACACCTTC; CDR3 protein: CASSQRGTGFGYTF
D gene: .; J gene: TRBJ2-1; V gene: TRBV4-2; CDR3 DNA: TGTGCCAGCAGCCAAGTTGCGGAGTCCTCCTACAATGAGCAGTTCTTC; CDR3 protein: CASSQVAESSYNEQFF
D gene: .; J gene: TRBJ1-2; V gene: TRBV5-4; CDR3 DNA: TGTGCCAGCAGGCGACGGGGGGGGGATCTTGGCTACACCTTC; CDR3 protein: CASRRRGGDLGYTF
D gene: TRBD1; J gene: TRBJ2-7; V gene: TRBV19; CDR3 DNA: TGTGCCAGTAGCAGGGGGCTCTTGACCTACGAGCAGTACTTC; CDR3 protein: CASSRGLLTYEQYF
D gene: TRBD1; J gene: TRBJ2-7; V gene: TRBV2; CDR3 DNA: TGTGCCAGCAGTGCACAGGGGTCCCGCGAGCAGTACTTC; CDR3 protein: CASSAQGSREQYF
D gene: TRBD2; J gene: TRBJ2-3; V gene: TRBV7-3; CDR3 DNA: TGTGCCAGCAGCTTCGGCCTAGTAGCGGGGAGCACAGATACGCAGTATTTT; CDR3 protein: CASSFGLVAGSTDTQYF
D gene: TRBD2; J gene: TRBJ2-1; V gene: TRBV9; CDR3 DNA: TGTGCCAGCAGCGTCACAGGGACTAGCGCATACAATGAGCAGTTCTTC; CDR3 protein: CASSVTGTSAYNEQFF
D gene: .; J gene: TRBJ1-2; V gene: TRBV5-1; CDR3 DNA: TGCGCCAGCAGCTTGGGCCAGCGAGATGGCTACACCTTC; CDR3 protein: CASSLGQRDGYTF
D gene: .; J gene: TRBJ2-1; V gene: TRBV29-1; CDR3 DNA: TGCAGCGTCGGGGTATTAGCAGGCTATGAGCAGTTCTTC; CDR3 protein: CSVGVLAGYEQFF
D gene: .; J gene: TRBJ2-5; V gene: TRBV25-1; CDR3 DNA: TGTGCCAGCAGTCAGGGAGGAGAGACCCAGTACTTC; CDR3 protein: CASSQGGETQYF